This T cell receptor beta chain appears in the sequencing data of a study of OX40 agonist ivuxolimab in advanced cancers. Study-wide background: People who had prior anti-PD-1, anti-PD-L1 or anti-CTLA-4 therapy could take part, and under 45% had some.

Germline V gene lookup returns CDR1 SGHNT and CDR2 YYREEE (reference sequence). The CDR3 has 12 residues. J was trimmed by 11 bases and V by 5 bases; bases with no gene match: 8. Generated by immunoSEQ multiplex PCR, the TCRdb table keeps only in-frame clones and is missing some. The sample includes tens of thousands of clones, roughly 89% seen only once; the top ten take over 10%. The J gene is TRBJ1-2, the V gene TRBV5-4; 8 bases fit TRBD1. The TCR originated in an adult with an advanced solid tumor such as melanoma, head and neck, liver or kidney cancer. Sample: CD4+ or CD8+ T cells sorted from blood, taken in a trial of the OX40 agonist ivuxolimab. The CDR3 region is CASSAGQGRYTF. In DNA, the CDR3 is TGTGCCAGCAGTGCCGGACAGGGACGTTACACCTTC. The full variable domain, rest sourced from reference TRBV5-4 and TRBJ1-2, is ETGVTQSPTHLIKTRGQQVTLRCSSQSGHNTVSWYQQALGQGPQFIFQYYREEENGRGNFPPRFSGLQFPNYSSELNVNALELDDSALYLCASSAGQGRYTFGSGTRLTVV.